The 5 T cell receptor beta chains below come from one sample, sequenced in a study of cytomegalovirus exposure and HLA in healthy donors. Use of 60 Vbeta and 13 Jbeta primers characterized the PCR. Produced via immunoSEQ multiplex PCR; TCRdb's table is partial and in-frame only. The sample includes about 140,000 clones, roughly 73% of them seen just once. The sample was PBMCs. These receptors all stem from a human donor in good health.

This chain uses TRBV10-2 with TRBJ2-3; 7 bases are a match to TRBD2. The CDR3 is made up of 17 amino acids. Germline CDR1 reads WSHSY; CDR2 reads SAAADI. V gave up 7 bases and J gave up 0 bases; unmatched junction bases: 13. CDR3 region: CASKAGPLWTSTDTQYF. The CDR3 bases are TGCGCCAGCAAAGCGGGGCCTCTTTGGACTAGCACAGATACGCAGTATTTT.

This chain links TRBV7-2 with TRBJ2-1; 10 nucleotides line up with TRBD2. CDR3 length: 15 residues. J was trimmed by 3 bases and V by 3 bases; bases with no gene match: 2. Germline V gives CDR1 SGHTA, CDR2 FQGNSA. The CDR3 sequence: CASSFIAGGYNEQFF. The CDR3 region has the DNA TGTGCCAGCAGCTTTATAGCGGGGGGCTACAATGAGCAGTTCTTC.

V usage is TRBV2 and J usage is TRBJ2-1; D perhaps matches TRBD1 (6 bases). V was shortened by 9 bases and J by 6 bases, with 9 bases between the two germline ends. CDR1 SNHLY and CDR2 FYNNEI come from the germline V gene. The CDR3 is made up of 11 amino acids. CDR3 sequence (DNA): TGTGCCAGTCACAGGGCCAATGAGCAGTTCTTC. Translating it yields CASHRANEQFF.

Worth noting for this clone: One end of the junction fails to match germline, which may point to a read error. DNA for the CDR3: TGTGCCAGCAGCTACCAAGAGGCCCAGTACTTC. Translation: CASSYQEAQYF. The chain uses TRBV7-6 and TRBJ2-5; D gene ambiguous. Germline V gives CDR1 SGHVS, CDR2 FNYEAQ. CDR3 length equals 11 residues.

V is TRBV11-1 and J is TRBJ2-3; 9 positions match TRBD2. The CDR3 runs to 15 residues. V dropped 3 bases and J dropped 1; count of bases not matched to a gene: 2. Per the germline V gene, CDR1 is SGHAT and CDR2 is FQDESV (reference sequence). CDR3 nucleotides: TGTGCCAGCAGCTTTATAGCGGGAGGCACAGATACGCAGTATTTT. This sequence encodes CASSFIAGGTDTQYF.